The clone carrying this T cell receptor (beta chain) was seen only once. This specimen belongs to a study of T cell changes during pregnancy in multiple sclerosis. Generated by immunoSEQ multiplex PCR, the TCRdb table keeps only in-frame clones and is missing some. The data show approximately 92,000 clones, around 93% seen once. The CDR3 is 17 amino acids. Germline V lookup: CDR1 MNHEY, CDR2 SMNVEV (reference sequence). Unmatched junction bases numbered 9, after V lost 4 bases and J lost 2 bases. Here the sequenced sample was peripheral blood, taken after pregnancy. The TCR sequence derives from a female donor with multiple sclerosis, enrolled in a pregnancy study. J is TRBJ2-2 and V is TRBV27, with 8 bases aligning to TRBD1. The CDR3 loop is CASSSPQGAYNTGELFF. Here the CDR3 DNA reads TGTGCCAGCAGTTCCCCTCAGGGGGCATATAACACCGGGGAGCTGTTTTTT.